Listed here are 2 T cell receptor beta chains from one sample, sequenced in a study of T-cell reconstitution after alpha-beta-depleted transplantation in children. A TCRbeta library incorporating unique molecular identifiers was prepared. In TCRdb, the PCR reads were re-called with MiXCR into one record per CDR3 protein. The table has over 150,000 distinct CDR3 sequences, just under 6.5% seen once. The source was PBMCs, collected before TCRalphabeta/CD19-depleted stem cell transplant. The receptors shown here come from a girl less than two years old with combined immunodeficiency, due to receive a stem cell transplant.

This clonotype occurred many times. This chain links TRBV20-1 with TRBJ2-3, with 7 bases lining up with TRBD2. CDR3 length: 14 amino acids. With V trimmed by 3 bases and J by 2 bases, 5 bases remained unmatched. Germline V gene lookup returns CDR1 DFQATT and CDR2 SNEGSKA (reference sequence). The CDR3 bases are TGCAGTGCTAGCCCAGCGGGACTCACAGATACGCAGTATTTT. Protein product: CSASPAGLTDTQYF.

This clonotype has a count of ten or more. The gene calls are TRBV3-1 and TRBJ1-1, with a possible D match to TRBD1 (5 bases). V lost 7 bases, J lost 5 bases, and 14 bases lay in between. The CDR3 has 13 residues. Per the germline V gene, CDR1 is LGHDT and CDR2 is YNNKEL (reference sequence). The CDR3, as DNA: TGTGCCAGCACCCTCGGTAGGGGAACTGAAGCTTTCTTT. Translated, it gives CASTLGRGTEAFF.